This T cell receptor (beta chain) was observed in a study of T cells after yellow fever vaccination. Overall study: The fractions with low cell numbers were processed using SMART-Seq v4 Ultra Low Input.

The authors made TCR cDNA by 5'RACE template switching, adding a universal primer site and UMIs. TCRdb re-derived calls from the 5' RACE reads in MiXCR, one entry per CDR3 protein. The sample records nearly 300,000 distinct CDR3 sequences, about 10% being singletons. Germline values: CDR1 SQVTM, CDR2 ANQGSEA. Between the trimmed V and J ends, which lost 4 bases and 4 bases, there was a span of 16 bases. CDR3 size: 14 residues. This clonotype has a count of ten or more. As yet, its antigen is unknown. Notes on the study in general: Reappearing after the booster were most of the clones from primary vaccination (roughly 95% CD4, 88% CD8). A limited proportion of clonotypes was detected within both the CD4 and CD8 compartments.

The chain is built from TRBV29-1 and TRBJ1-2, with a possible D match to TRBD1 (5 bases). The source is a man in his late teens or twenties who received the YFV17D yellow fever vaccine. Sample: CD4+ T cells sorted from PBMCs, taken 5 days after the yellow fever booster vaccination. CDR3 sequence reads: CSVASGYKGYGYTF. Here the CDR3 DNA reads TGCAGCGTTGCGTCAGGGTATAAAGGCTATGGCTACACCTTC.